The 28 T cell receptor beta chains below come from one sample, sequenced in a study of radiotherapy plus CTLA-4 blockade in lung cancer. The assay was immunoSEQ multiplex PCR, and TCRdb's table has in-frame clones only and misses some. This sample has over 80,000 clones; 83% occur once, and the top ten carry around 0.9%. The input for sequencing was peripheral blood, taken from a patient treated with radiotherapy plus ipilimumab. These TCRs come from a human donor with non-small cell lung cancer who had stable disease on radiotherapy plus ipilimumab.

The rearrangement joins TRBV19 to TRBJ1-4, with D unresolved. Trimming left V 4 bases short and J 2 bases short, with 2 bases between. CDR3 size: 12 residues. CDR1 is LNHDA, CDR2 SQIVND, per germline (reference sequence). The CDR3: CASSTTNEKLFF. The CDR3 coding sequence is TGTGCCAGTAGTACGACTAATGAAAAACTGTTTTTT.

The gene calls are TRBV28 and TRBJ2-5; 13 positions match TRBD2. The CDR3 length is 18 residues. The J segment lost 5 bases and the V segment lost 2 bases, leaving 11 bases of the junction unmatched. Germline V gene sequence: CDR1 MDHEN, CDR2 SYDVKM. For the CDR3, the DNA is TGTGCCAGCAGTTTACGGACTAGCGGGAGTTTGCCCCGGGAGACCCAGTACTTC. Protein sequence: CASSLRTSGSLPRETQYF.

The chain combines TRBV29-1 with TRBJ2-4, with D perhaps given as TRBD1 or TRBD2 (6 bases each). Germline V gene sequence: CDR1 SQVTM, CDR2 ANQGSEA. The CDR3 contains 16 residues. The V end was cut by 4 bases, the J end by 0 bases, with 16 bases between. The DNA of the CDR3 is TGCAGCGTTGCTGAGGGGGGAAAGGGAGCCAAAAACATTCAGTACTTC. Translated, it gives CSVAEGGKGAKNIQYF.

J is TRBJ2-3 and V is TRBV5-1; maybe TRBD1 (7 bases). V was cut by 0 bases and J by 3 bases, with 11 bases left in between. Per the germline V gene, CDR1 is SGHRS and CDR2 is YFSETQ. The CDR3 has 15 amino acids. The CDR3 is CASSLAGGRTDTQYF. For the CDR3, the DNA is TGCGCCAGCAGCTTGGCAGGGGGGAGGACAGATACGCAGTATTTT. The full variable domain, its missing parts supplied by reference TRBV5-1 and TRBJ2-3, is KAGVTQTPRYLIKTRGQQVTLSCSPISGHRSVSWYQQTPGQGLQFLFEYFSETQRNKGNFPGRFSGRQFSNSRSEMNVSTLELGDSALYLCASSLAGGRTDTQYFGPGTRLTVL.

This clone was seen only a few times. The chain has TRBV28 and TRBJ1-3; D gene unclear. The CDR3 totals 17 residues. In germline, CDR1 is MDHEN, CDR2 SYDVKM. The germline V and J ends were trimmed by 6 bases and 0 bases, with 18 bases remaining between them. The CDR3 reads CASSIRTGINSGNTIYF. Here the CDR3 DNA reads TGTGCCAGCAGCATTAGGACGGGCATAAACTCTGGAAACACCATATATTTT.

The CDR3 DNA reads TGTGCCAGCATTCTAACAATGGAAGCTTTCTTT. As protein: CASILTMEAFF. V usage is TRBV6-1 and J usage is TRBJ1-1; D is uncertain. The V end was cut by 7 bases, the J end by 8 bases, with 11 bases between. Germline CDR1 is MNHNS and CDR2 is SASEGT. This CDR3 has 11 residues.

The V and J genes are TRBV11-2 and TRBJ2-1, with TRBD2 matching over 10 bases. Germline CDR1 SGHAT, CDR2 FQNNGV. After removal of 5 bases from V and 4 bases from J, the junction contained 5 bases not matched to a gene. The CDR3 is made up of 15 amino acids. CDR3 DNA: TGTGCCAGCAGCCCGAGGACTAGCGGATACAATGAGCAGTTCTTC. Translation gives CASSPRTSGYNEQFF. Based on the CDR3 plus reference TRBV11-2 and TRBJ2-1, the full variable domain is EAGVAQSPRYKIIEKRQSVAFWCNPISGHATLYWYQQILGQGPKLLIQFQNNGVVDDSQLPKDRFSAERLKGVDSTLKIQPAKLEDSAVYLCASSPRTSGYNEQFFGPGTRLTVL.

The V gene is TRBV28, the J gene TRBJ1-1; no clear D gene. Germline V gives CDR1 MDHEN, CDR2 SYDVKM. The CDR3 sequence is 14 residues long. Trimming removed 6 bases at V and 1 base at J, with 12 bases between. CDR3 DNA sequence: TGTGCCAGCAGCTTCAGGTCGGGGAACACTGAAGCTTTCTTT. As protein: CASSFRSGNTEAFF.

The CDR3 DNA reads as TGTGCCAGCAGCCTACCCCGCTCCTACGAGCAGTACTTC. This codes for CASSLPRSYEQYF. The chain links TRBV5-6 to TRBJ2-7; D is uncertain. Germline V gives CDR1 SGHDT, CDR2 YYEEEE. V was pared by 4 bases and J by 0 bases, with 8 bases between. The CDR3 runs 13 residues.

The V and J genes are TRBV28 and TRBJ2-6, with D possibly matching TRBD2 (7 bases). CDR1 and CDR2 from the germline V gene are MDHEN and SYDVKM. The V end was cut by 0 bases, the J end by 1 base, with 13 bases between. The CDR3 has 18 residues. The CDR3 region has the DNA TGTGCCAGCAGTTTATGGGGGGGGCCCCCTTCTGGGGCCAACGTCCTGACTTTC. It is translated as CASSLWGGPPSGANVLTF.

This clone was picked up one time. The chain couples TRBV5-4 to TRBJ2-1; 8 bases are shared with TRBD1. This CDR3 contains 16 residues. J was trimmed by 2 bases and V by 3 bases; bases with no gene match: 7. From germline, CDR1 is SGHNT and CDR2 YYREEE (reference sequence). The DNA of the CDR3 is TGTGCCAGCAGCTCGGACAGGGCGGGGACCTACAATGAGCAGTTCTTC. Translation: CASSSDRAGTYNEQFF.

The chain couples TRBV19 to TRBJ2-5; 9 bases match TRBD1. The CDR3 consists of 16 residues. Germline CDR1 LNHDA, CDR2 SQIVND (reference sequence). J gave up 5 bases and V 5 bases, and 12 bases lay outside the gene matches. CDR3 in amino acids: CASSVNRGRPGETQYF. CDR3 DNA sequence: TGTGCCAGTAGTGTCAACAGGGGGCGTCCCGGGGAGACCCAGTACTTC.

V and J are TRBV5-8 and TRBJ1-3; D uncertain. Trimming removed 2 bases at V and 0 bases at J, with 9 bases between. The length of the CDR3 is 15 residues. The germline V gene has CDR1 SGHTS and CDR2 YDEGEE. Here the CDR3 DNA reads TGTGCCAGCAGCTTTGCGGTCAACTCTGGAAACACCATATATTTT. It is translated as CASSFAVNSGNTIYF.

The V and J genes are TRBV6-1 and TRBJ2-7; 7 nucleotides match TRBD1. Germline V gene data show CDR1 as MNHNS and CDR2 as SASEGT. The trim removed 6 bases at V and 3 bases at J, leaving 8 bases unmatched. The length of the CDR3 is 14 residues. The CDR3 protein is CASRQGPFRYEQYF. CDR3 nucleotides: TGTGCCAGCAGACAGGGGCCTTTCCGCTACGAGCAGTACTTC.

This chain connects TRBV7-3 to TRBJ2-1, with 12 bases matching TRBD2. Trimming removed 5 bases from V and 1 base from J; junction bases left unmatched: 6. Germline V lookup: CDR1 SGHTA, CDR2 FQGTGA. This CDR3 contains 17 residues. In DNA, the CDR3 is TGTGCCAGCAGCCCTTCTAGCGGGAGGGCTTCCTACAATGAGCAGTTCTTC. Residues: CASSPSSGRASYNEQFF.

This clone was picked up a small number of times. V and J are TRBV7-2 and TRBJ2-7; no firm D call. CDR1 is SGHTA, CDR2 FQGNSA, per germline. V lost 0 bases and J lost 5, with 14 bases in between. The CDR3 sequence is 15 residues long. CDR3 DNA sequence: TGTGCCAGCAGCTTAGCAAGGAGAGGTGTCCACGAGCAGTACTTC. Its translation: CASSLARRGVHEQYF.

V and J are TRBV7-2 and TRBJ2-7; no reliable D call. V lost 5 bases and J 13 bases, leaving 18 bases between the germline ends. Germline V gene data show CDR1 as SGHTA and CDR2 as FQGNSA. This CDR3 region has 12 residues. The CDR3 is CASSGSAPAHYF. CDR3 sequence (DNA): TGTGCCAGCAGCGGCTCTGCCCCAGCCCATTACTTC.

The chain joins TRBV6-9 to TRBJ1-2; D might be TRBD1 (5 bases). Germline CDR1 and CDR2: MNHGY and SVAAGI. The germline V and J ends were trimmed by 4 bases and 7 bases, with 16 bases remaining between them. The CDR3 sequence is 14 residues long. The chain's CDR3 is CASSSFPLGGGYTF. For the CDR3, the DNA is TGTGCCAGCAGTTCCTTCCCCCTGGGGGGTGGCTACACCTTC.

CDR3 sequence (DNA): TGTGCCAGCAGTAGGACAGGGGAAGGTGGCTACACCTTC. Amino acid sequence: CASSRTGEGGYTF. V gene TRBV6-5 combines with J gene TRBJ1-2; TRBD1 aligns across 9 bases. This CDR3 has 13 amino acids. From germline, CDR1 is MNHEY and CDR2 SVGAGI. V lost 5 bases to trimming and J lost 7 bases; unmatched junction nucleotides: 5.

The chain has TRBV28 and TRBJ2-5; 10 bases fit TRBD1. The CDR3 contains 16 residues. Trimming took 6 bases from V and 2 from J; bases not matched to a gene: 9. Germline assignment: CDR1 MDHEN and CDR2 SYDVKM. DNA for the CDR3: TGTGCCAGCAGCCCTGGGACAGGGGTCAATCAAGAGACCCAGTACTTC. Translation gives CASSPGTGVNQETQYF.

In the case of this clone: Different DNA sequences within this sample yield the same CDR3. This chain links TRBV6-5 with TRBJ1-1; 10 bases line up with TRBD1. CDR3 length equals 14 residues. Trimming took 6 bases from V and 2 from J; bases not matched to a gene: 3. Per germline, CDR1 MNHEY and CDR2 SVGAGI. The CDR3 reads CASRRDRGNTEAFF. CDR3 DNA sequence: TGTGCCAGCAGACGGGACAGGGGAAACACTGAAGCTTTCTTT.

The chain carries TRBV4-1 and TRBJ2-5, with TRBD2 identical over 10 bases. The CDR3 contains 17 residues. CDR1 and CDR2 (germline): MGHRA, YSYEKL. V lost 0 bases and J lost 4; bases outside the gene matches: 8. The CDR3 coding sequence is TGCGCCAGCAGCCAAGATTCTAGCGGGGGCCTAAGAGAGACCCAGTACTTC. This sequence encodes CASSQDSSGGLRETQYF.

CDR3 coding DNA: TGTGCCTGGAGCGAAGGTGGCGAGCAGTACTTC. This encodes CAWSEGGEQYF. The chain carries TRBV30 and TRBJ2-7, with D uncertain. V was clipped by 3 bases and J by 6 bases, with 9 bases between them. The CDR3 length is 11 residues. Germline V CDR1 and CDR2: GTSNPN, SVGIG (reference sequence).

V gene TRBV7-2 combines with J gene TRBJ2-1; D perhaps matches TRBD1 (5 bases). Between the trimmed V and J ends, which lost 6 bases and 8 bases, there was a span of 14 bases. The CDR3 spans 13 residues. Germline V gene sequence: CDR1 SGHTA, CDR2 FQGNSA. This CDR3 reads CASRGKARDEQFF. The CDR3 coding sequence is TGTGCCAGCAGAGGAAAGGCCAGGGATGAGCAGTTCTTC.

The chain joins TRBV7-8 to TRBJ1-5; D gene unclear. V was trimmed by 1 base and J by 5 bases, leaving 15 bases between them. CDR3 length equals 16 residues. CDR1 is SGHVS and CDR2 is FQNEAQ in the germline V gene. The CDR3 coding sequence is TGTGCCAGCAGCTTAGATTTGTTAGGGAGGCATCAGCCCCAGCATTTT. It specifies CASSLDLLGRHQPQHF. Full variable domain (rest looked up from reference TRBV7-8 and TRBJ1-5): GAGVSQSPRYKVAKRGQDVALRCDPISGHVSLFWYQQALGQGPEFLTYFQNEAQLDKSGLPSDRFFAERPEGSVSTLKIQRTQQEDSAVYLCASSLDLLGRHQPQHFGDGTRLSIL.

The V gene is TRBV6-1, the J gene TRBJ1-6, with 8 bases that match TRBD1. CDR1 is MNHNS and CDR2 is SASEGT in the germline V gene. Germline trimming cut 6 bases from V and 4 bases from J; bases unmatched to any gene: 2. This CDR3 has 14 residues. The CDR3 here is CASRRDRYNSPLHF. As DNA, the CDR3 is TGTGCCAGCAGGAGGGACAGGTATAATTCACCCCTCCACTTT.

The rearrangement joins TRBV27 to TRBJ1-1; tentative D call: TRBD1 (5 bases). The V gene lost 5 bases and the J gene lost 0 bases, with 7 bases spanning the gap. This CDR3 region has 13 residues. From germline, CDR1 is MNHEY and CDR2 SMNVEV (reference sequence). The CDR3 DNA reads TGTGCCAGCAGTAGACAGATGAACACTGAAGCTTTCTTT. It encodes CASSRQMNTEAFF.

The chain employs TRBV2 and TRBJ2-7, with 16 bases identical to TRBD2. V lost 6 bases and J lost 7; bases outside the gene matches: 3. Germline CDR1 and CDR2: SNHLY and FYNNEI. The CDR3 totals 14 residues. CDR3: CASRGLAGGKEQYF. The CDR3 nucleotides are TGTGCCAGCAGGGGACTAGCGGGGGGGAAAGAGCAGTACTTC. The complete variable domain, with remaining parts taken from reference TRBV2 and TRBJ2-7, reads EPEVTQTPSHQVTQMGQEVILRCVPISNHLYFYWYRQILGQKVEFLVSFYNNEISEKSEIFDDQFSVERPDGSNFTLKIRSTKLEDSAMYFCASRGLAGGKEQYFGPGTRLTVT.